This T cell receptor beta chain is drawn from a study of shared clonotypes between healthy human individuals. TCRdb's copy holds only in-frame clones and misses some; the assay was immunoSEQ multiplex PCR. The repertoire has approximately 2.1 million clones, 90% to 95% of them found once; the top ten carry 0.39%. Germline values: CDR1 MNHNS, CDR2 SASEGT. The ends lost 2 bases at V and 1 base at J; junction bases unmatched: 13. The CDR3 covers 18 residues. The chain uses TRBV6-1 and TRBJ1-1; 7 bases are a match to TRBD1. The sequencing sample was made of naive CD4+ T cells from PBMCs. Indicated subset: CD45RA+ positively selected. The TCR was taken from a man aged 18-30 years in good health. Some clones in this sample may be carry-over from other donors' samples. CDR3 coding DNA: TGTGCCAGCAGTGAAAGGACGGAAGGCAGGGGGTCGAACACTGAAGCTTTCTTT. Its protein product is CASSERTEGRGSNTEAFF.